These 19 T cell receptor beta chains share one sample of origin, sequenced in a study of control samples from healthy donors and cancer patients. Generated by immunoSEQ multiplex PCR, the TCRdb table keeps only in-frame clones and is missing some. The table has some 71,000 clones, 90% seen once. The sample comprised PBMCs. The receptors stem from a woman in her forties or fifties with colorectal cancer.

This clone was recorded only once. The chain employs TRBV2 and TRBJ2-1, with D unclear. Germline V gene data show CDR1 as SNHLY and CDR2 as FYNNEI. The V end was cut by 1 base, the J end by 5 bases, with 6 bases between. This CDR3 has 13 residues. The CDR3 nucleotides read TGTGCCAGCAGTGAAGATGGACACAATGAGCAGTTCTTC. Encoded protein: CASSEDGHNEQFF.

This sequence joins TRBV2 and TRBJ2-5; TRBD1 aligns across 10 bases. Germline CDR1 SNHLY, CDR2 FYNNEI. The junction had 8 bases not matched to a gene; V was cut back by 6 bases and J by 1 base. The CDR3 consists of 16 residues. This chain's CDR3 is CASRGQGPNFQETQYF. The CDR3 DNA reads as TGTGCCAGCAGGGGACAGGGGCCCAATTTCCAAGAGACCCAGTACTTC.

V is TRBV2 and J is TRBJ1-4, with 11 nucleotides matching TRBD1. The V gene's germline CDR1 is SNHLY and CDR2 FYNNEI. This CDR3 comprises 16 residues. The V segment lost 8 bases and the J segment 7 bases; nucleotides outside the gene matches: 12. Here the CDR3 reads CASSRTGGAGSEKLFF. The DNA of the CDR3 is TGTGCCAGCTCGCGGACAGGGGGCGCAGGTAGTGAAAAACTGTTTTTT.

This sequence joins TRBV18 and TRBJ2-2, with TRBD1 matching 8 bases. The trim removed 4 bases at V and 7 bases at J, leaving 8 bases unmatched. Germline assignment: CDR1 KGHSH and CDR2 LQKENI. The CDR3 runs to 15 residues. In nucleotides, the CDR3 is TGTGCCAGCTCACGACCAGGGGGCGCCGGCGGGGAGCTGTTTTTT. Translation: CASSRPGGAGGELFF.

The rearrangement joins TRBV9 to TRBJ1-5; D remains ambiguous. Trimming left V 4 bases short and J 3 bases short, with 11 bases between. This CDR3 region has 14 residues. Looked up from germline, CDR1 is SGDLS and CDR2 is YYNGEE. For the CDR3, the DNA is TGTGCCAGCAGCCTAGGGTCTAACAATCAGCCCCAGCATTTT. As protein: CASSLGSNNQPQHF.

CDR3 nucleotides: TGTGCCACCTTCGACCCCCGCAGGGGTCGATCTACTGAAGCTTTCTTT. Translation gives CATFDPRRGRSTEAFF. The V gene is TRBV19, the J gene TRBJ1-1, with D possibly being TRBD1 (6 bases). Per germline, CDR1 LNHDA and CDR2 SQIVND (reference sequence). V was pared by 10 bases and J by 5 bases, with 26 bases between. This CDR3 is built from 16 residues.

This rearrangement joins TRBV4-2 to TRBJ2-7; D may be TRBD1 (6 bases). CDR1 is LGHNA, CDR2 YNFKEQ, per germline. CDR3 length: 15 residues. Trimming left V 4 bases short and J 0 bases short, with 13 bases between. This CDR3 is CASSRGRASSYEQYF. The CDR3 nucleotides read TGTGCCAGCAGCCGGGGGCGGGCGAGCTCCTACGAGCAGTACTTC.

The chain couples TRBV27 to TRBJ1-4; no reliable D call. V was pared by 3 bases and J by 5 bases, with 7 bases between. Germline assignment: CDR1 MNHEY and CDR2 SMNVEV (reference sequence). There are 13 residues in the CDR3. The chain's CDR3 is CASSFSGNEKLFF. The CDR3 DNA reads as TGTGCCAGCAGTTTCTCTGGAAATGAAAAACTGTTTTTT. The full variable domain, with the rest looked up from reference TRBV27 and TRBJ1-4, is EAQVTQNPRYLITVTGKKLTVTCSQNMNHEYMSWYRQDPGLGLRQIYYSMNVEVTDKGDVPEGYKVSRKEKRNFPLILESPSPNQTSLYFCASSFSGNEKLFFGSGTQLSVL.

The chain is built from TRBV5-1 and TRBJ2-5, with a weak D call TRBD2 (7 bases). V shed 3 bases and J shed 3 bases, with 15 bases lying between them. The CDR3 extends over 15 amino acids. Germline V gene sequence: CDR1 SGHRS, CDR2 YFSETQ. CDR3 protein: CASSWGGGEEETQYF. In nucleotides, the CDR3 is TGCGCCAGCAGCTGGGGGGGCGGGGAAGAAGAGACCCAGTACTTC.

The chain has TRBV5-4 and TRBJ2-6; D gene uncertain. The CDR3 length is 13 residues. V lost 2 bases and J lost 4, with 4 bases in between. In germline, CDR1 is SGHNT, CDR2 YYREEE (reference sequence). The CDR3 DNA reads as TGTGCCAGCAGCTTTGACGGGGCCAACGTCCTGACTTTC. It is translated as CASSFDGANVLTF.

V gene TRBV27 combines with J gene TRBJ2-3; D call uncertain. Germline-derived CDR1 and CDR2 are MNHEY and SMNVEV (reference sequence). The CDR3 length is 17 residues. With 5 bases removed from V and 4 bases from J, the gap between germline ends came to 22 bases. Written as DNA, the CDR3 is TGTGCCAGCAGTCTGATTCGGCTCCAGGCAAACCCAGATACGCAGTATTTT. It codes for CASSLIRLQANPDTQYF.

The genes are TRBV7-9 and TRBJ2-5; D might be TRBD1 or TRBD2, each matching 5 bases. V was trimmed by 4 bases and J by 4 bases, leaving 13 bases between them. Germline lookup yields CDR1 SEHNR and CDR2 FQNEAQ (reference sequence). CDR3 length: 14 residues. The CDR3 DNA is TGTGCCAGCAGCTCAATGAGGGGTACAGAGACCCAGTACTTC. It codes for CASSSMRGTETQYF. Full variable domain (outside the CDR3, taken from reference TRBV7-9 and TRBJ2-5): DTGVSQNPRHKITKRGQNVTFRCDPISEHNRLYWYRQTLGQGPEFLTYFQNEAQLEKSRLLSDRFSAERPKGSFSTLEIQRTEQGDSAMYLCASSSMRGTETQYFGPGTRLLVL.

The chain has TRBV28 and TRBJ2-7; 8 bases are shared with TRBD2. The J segment lost 2 bases and the V segment lost 4 bases, leaving 7 bases of the junction unmatched. The CDR3 covers 15 residues. Germline CDR1 MDHEN, CDR2 SYDVKM. CDR3 sequence: CASSYERERTYEQYF. Here the CDR3 DNA reads TGTGCCAGCAGTTACGAGCGGGAGCGTACCTACGAGCAGTACTTC. Full variable domain (outside the CDR3, taken from reference TRBV28 and TRBJ2-7): DVKVTQSSRYLVKRTGEKVFLECVQDMDHENMFWYRQDPGLGLRLIYFSYDVKMKEKGDIPEGYSVSREKKERFSLILESASTNQTSMYLCASSYERERTYEQYFGPGTRLTVT.

The V and J genes are TRBV5-6 and TRBJ2-7; weak D call: TRBD1 (5 bases). This CDR3 contains 14 residues. From germline, CDR1 is SGHDT and CDR2 YYEEEE. Trimming removed 1 base at V and 2 bases at J, with 10 bases between. The CDR3 sequence: CASSLLDTPYEQYF. CDR3 nucleotide sequence: TGTGCCAGCAGCTTGCTGGACACCCCCTACGAGCAGTACTTC.

The rearrangement uses TRBV2 and TRBJ1-4, with 7 bases fitting TRBD1. Germline CDR1 and CDR2: SNHLY and FYNNEI. V lost 5 bases to trimming and J lost 6 bases; unmatched junction nucleotides: 6. The CDR3 is 14 amino acids. The CDR3 here is CASSSGTAYEKLFF. Written as DNA, the CDR3 is TGTGCCAGCAGTTCCGGGACAGCCTATGAAAAACTGTTTTTT.

This clone was seen a handful of times. V usage is TRBV11-2 and J usage is TRBJ1-2; D is ambiguous. This CDR3 has 13 amino acids. Germline CDR1 is SGHAT and CDR2 is FQNNGV. The germline V and J ends were trimmed by 7 bases and 1 base, with 10 bases remaining between them. Here the CDR3 reads CASTPDFNYGYTF. The CDR3 region has the DNA TGTGCCAGCACCCCGGACTTTAACTATGGCTACACCTTC.

This clone was observed a few times. The chain combines TRBV13 with TRBJ2-7; D possibly matches TRBD1 or TRBD2 (5 bases each). V was trimmed by 5 bases and J by 1 base, leaving 15 bases between them. The CDR3 extends over 15 amino acids. Looked up from germline, CDR1 is PRHDT and CDR2 is FYEKMQ (reference sequence). The CDR3 DNA is TGTGCCAGCAGCATCACCGGGACCGAGTCCTACGAGCAGTACTTC. Translation: CASSITGTESYEQYF.

The V call is TRBV5-1, the J call TRBJ1-1; D remains ambiguous. CDR3 length equals 14 residues. Trimming shortened V by 4 bases and J by 7 bases, and 17 bases separated the two germline ends. In germline, CDR1 is SGHRS, CDR2 YFSETQ. The CDR3 DNA is TGCGCCAGCAGCCCGACCCCAGTGGCTGGTGAAGCTTTCTTT. This translates into CASSPTPVAGEAFF.

This chain links TRBV15 with TRBJ1-3, with a tentative D call TRBD1 (6 bases). Per germline, CDR1 LNHNV and CDR2 YYDKDF (reference sequence). This CDR3 region has 16 residues. Trimming cost V 5 bases and J 3 bases, with 17 bases left between them. The DNA for the CDR3 is TGTGCCACCAGCCCCAGGGGCTACGGCTTTGGAAACACCATATATTTT. Protein: CATSPRGYGFGNTIYF.